The 16 T cell receptor beta chains given below trace back to one sample, sequenced in a study of T cell responses to AZD1222 COVID-19 vaccine. Assay used: immunoSEQ multiplex PCR; TCRdb lists only in-frame clones, some missing. The profile covers just over 65,000 clones, with less than 90% appearing a single time and approximately 15% taken by the ten largest. The specimen was peripheral blood, collected on day 0 of AZD1222 vaccination. The receptor source for this set is an adult in good health.

V usage is TRBV5-4 and J usage is TRBJ1-2; 9 bases line up with TRBD1. This CDR3 has 13 residues. Trimming removed 5 bases from V and 6 bases from J; junction bases left unmatched: 5. Germline V gene lookup returns CDR1 SGHNT and CDR2 YYREEE (reference sequence). CDR3 DNA sequence: TGTGCCAGCAGTCCTACAGGGGGCAATGGCTACACCTTC. Encoded protein: CASSPTGGNGYTF.

J is TRBJ1-4 and V is TRBV30, with a possible D match to TRBD1 (5 bases). Per the germline V gene, CDR1 is GTSNPN and CDR2 is SVGIG (reference sequence). V dropped 1 base and J dropped 4 bases, with 16 bases sitting between them. This CDR3 contains 16 residues. The CDR3 DNA reads TGTGCCTGGAGTGGGTCCCAGGGACCGTTTAATGAAAAACTGTTTTTT. Translation: CAWSGSQGPFNEKLFF.

J is TRBJ2-5 and V is TRBV10-3; tentatively, D is TRBD1 or TRBD2 (5 bases each). The length of the CDR3 is 13 residues. Germline CDR1 and CDR2: ENHRY and SYGVKD. V was trimmed by 7 bases and J by 4 bases, leaving 13 bases between them. Here the CDR3 reads CAINQGGGETQYF. Written as DNA, the CDR3 is TGTGCCATCAACCAAGGTGGGGGAGAGACCCAGTACTTC.

V is TRBV7-8 and J is TRBJ1-5; no reliable D call. Germline-derived CDR1 and CDR2 are SGHVS and FQNEAQ. This CDR3 contains 12 residues. V was trimmed by 6 bases and J by 3 bases, leaving 6 bases between them. CDR3 amino acids: CASSLVNQPQHF. The CDR3 region has the DNA TGTGCCAGCAGTTTGGTCAATCAGCCCCAGCATTTT.

In its sample, this clone was seen once. This chain uses TRBV24-1 with TRBJ1-5; weak D call: TRBD1 (6 bases). The CDR3 loop spans 23 amino acids. Germline CDR1 reads KGHDR; CDR2 reads SFDVKD. The V and J ends lost 0 bases and 0 bases respectively, with 29 bases between them. CDR3 sequence: CATSDLIGSQSIEGGNSNQPQHF. CDR3 coding DNA: TGTGCCACCAGTGATTTGATCGGATCACAGAGTATAGAGGGGGGTAATAGCAATCAGCCCCAGCATTTT.

This clone appeared a single time. This sequence joins TRBV3-1 (or the pseudogene TRBV3-2) and TRBJ2-7; D is unresolved. CDR1 is LGHDT and CDR2 is YNNKEL in the germline V gene (reference sequence). This CDR3 has 12 amino acids. Trimming shortened V by 4 bases and J by 5 bases, and 9 bases separated the two germline ends. In nucleotides, the CDR3 is TGTGCCAGCAGCCGACTTGGGAACGAGCAGTACTTC. Its protein is CASSRLGNEQYF.

This rearrangement joins TRBV5-1 to TRBJ2-5; possibly TRBD1 for D (5 bases). V was shortened by 3 bases and J by 4 bases, with 10 bases between the two germline ends. Per the germline V gene, CDR1 is SGHRS and CDR2 is YFSETQ. The CDR3 totals 13 residues. In DNA, the CDR3 is TGCGCCAGCAGCTCGAGACAGCGAGAGACCCAGTACTTC. As protein: CASSSRQRETQYF.

In this sample, this clone turned up once. V and J are TRBV7-3 and TRBJ1-1; unclear D gene. Germline-derived CDR1 and CDR2 are SGHTA and FQGTGA. Trimming took 5 bases from V and 4 from J, leaving 11 bases between them. There are 13 residues in the CDR3. The CDR3 sequence is CASSPMGTTEAFF. The CDR3 region has the DNA TGTGCCAGCAGCCCTATGGGTACCACTGAAGCTTTCTTT.

Remarks on this clone: An end of the junction differs from the germline gene, which may be a read error. This chain links TRBV3-1 (or the pseudogene TRBV3-2) with TRBJ1-1; D call uncertain. The CDR3 has 14 amino acids. Germline CDR1 LGHDT, CDR2 YNNKEL (reference sequence). The CDR3 sequence is CASSPRRLNTEAFF. In DNA form, the CDR3 reads TGTGCCAGCAGCCCCCGGCGGCTGAATACTGAAGCTTTCTTT.

The chain recombines TRBV27 with TRBJ1-5, with TRBD1 matching over 8 bases. Germline V lookup: CDR1 MNHEY, CDR2 SMNVEV (reference sequence). The CDR3 sequence is 15 residues long. J lost 5 bases, V lost 6 bases, and 9 bases had no gene match. CDR3 coding DNA: TGTGCCAGCAGCCCTAAGGCAGGGGGCTATCAGCCCCAGCATTTT. Translation: CASSPKAGGYQPQHF.

This clone was picked up a small number of times. This chain connects TRBV10-1 to TRBJ2-7; 8 positions match TRBD2. The CDR3 is made up of 13 amino acids. The V gene's germline CDR1 is WNHNN and CDR2 SYGVQD (reference sequence). V shed 4 bases, J shed 7 bases, and the junction held 6 bases outside the gene matches. CDR3 protein: CASSAGLAGEQYF. CDR3 in DNA: TGCGCCAGCAGTGCCGGACTAGCTGGAGAGCAGTACTTC.

The chain uses TRBV3-1 (or the pseudogene TRBV3-2) and TRBJ2-4; TRBD2 matches 8 bases. Germline values: CDR1 LGHDT, CDR2 YNNKEL (reference sequence). This CDR3 has 14 residues. V was pared by 10 bases and J by 4 bases, with 9 bases of the junction left unmatched. CDR3 loop: CATGMGLEKNIQYF. The CDR3 DNA is TGTGCCACAGGGATGGGACTAGAAAAAAACATTCAGTACTTC.

The V call is TRBV5-1, the J call TRBJ1-4; D gene unclear. CDR1 and CDR2 from the germline V gene are SGHRS and YFSETQ. The CDR3 is 14 residues long. Trimming removed 0 bases at V and 5 bases at J, with 8 bases between. The CDR3 DNA reads TGCGCCAGCAGCTTGGACAGCCTCAATGAAAAACTGTTTTTT. Amino acids: CASSLDSLNEKLFF.

The rearrangement links TRBV2 to TRBJ2-1; TRBD1 matches at 9 bases. The germline V gene has CDR1 SNHLY and CDR2 FYNNEI. V was pared by 4 bases and J by 7 bases, with 8 bases of the junction left unmatched. This CDR3 has 15 amino acids. CDR3 DNA: TGTGCCAGCAGTGCCGGGACAGGGTTAGTTAATGAGCAGTTCTTC. Translated: CASSAGTGLVNEQFF. Based on the CDR3 plus reference TRBV2 and TRBJ2-1, the full variable domain is EPEVTQTPSHQVTQMGQEVILRCVPISNHLYFYWYRQILGQKVEFLVSFYNNEISEKSEIFDDQFSVERPDGSNFTLKIRSTKLEDSAMYFCASSAGTGLVNEQFFGPGTRLTVL.

The chain couples TRBV11-2 to TRBJ1-5, with D unresolved. V lost 0 bases and J lost 4, with 10 bases in between. The germline gives CDR1 SGHAT, CDR2 FQNNGV. This CDR3 has 15 amino acids. In nucleotides, the CDR3 is TGTGCCAGCAGCTTAGATCGTGGGGTTAATCAGCCCCAGCATTTT. Residues: CASSLDRGVNQPQHF. Variable domain in full (rest from reference TRBV11-2 and TRBJ1-5): EAGVAQSPRYKIIEKRQSVAFWCNPISGHATLYWYQQILGQGPKLLIQFQNNGVVDDSQLPKDRFSAERLKGVDSTLKIQPAKLEDSAVYLCASSLDRGVNQPQHFGDGTRLSIL.

The rearrangement uses TRBV20-1 and TRBJ2-5; D perhaps matches TRBD2 (6 bases). The CDR3 runs to 11 residues. Germline CDR1 and CDR2: DFQATT and SNEGSKA (reference sequence). In DNA, the CDR3 is TGCAGCACGGAGGAGGGAGAGACCCAGTACTTC. Encoded protein: CSTEEGETQYF.